This is a list of T cell receptor beta chains from one sample in a study of shared clonotypes between healthy human individuals. Clones were read by immunoSEQ multiplex PCR, and TCRdb kept only the in-frame ones, dropping some. This repertoire shows approximately 460,000 clones, approximately 71% found once; its top ten account for about 11%. Sequenced input: PBMCs. All receptors derive from a woman in her thirties or forties in good health. Some clones in this sample may be carry-over from other donors' samples. Both conserved end residues are part of each CDR3. The D gene is left open where the match is weak. Clone size is shown for a subset of rows, as once, few, many or a class of expanded clone.

V gene	clone size	J gene	D gene	CDR3 protein	CDR3 DNA
TRBV15	many	TRBJ2-1	TRBD1	CATSTDRGVNEQFF	TGTGCCACCAGCACCGACAGGGGAGTTAATGAGCAGTTCTTC
TRBV18	few	TRBJ2-4	TRBD2	CASSPGTSGRAKNIQYF	TGTGCCAGCTCCCCCGGGACTAGCGGGAGGGCCAAAAACATTCAGTACTTC
TRBV5-1	many	TRBJ2-7	TRBD2	CASSLAGGGVLSYEQYF	TGCGCCAGCAGCTTGGCTGGGGGGGGAGTCCTTTCCTACGAGCAGTACTTC
TRBV6-5	-	TRBJ2-1	-	CASSSTSTGQFF	TGTGCCAGCAGTTCTACCTCAACGGGGCAGTTCTTC
TRBV11-1	-	TRBJ2-7	TRBD1	CASSPDRGEQYF	TGTGCCAGCAGCCCGGACAGGGGCGAGCAGTACTTC
TRBV4-3	once	TRBJ2-1	-	CASSQDLGREQFF	TGCGCCAGCAGCCAAGACCTGGGCAGAGAGCAGTTCTTC
TRBV2	-	TRBJ2-2	-	CASSEASRTGELFF	TGTGCCAGCAGTGAAGCATCGCGGACCGGGGAGCTGTTTTTT
TRBV5-6	-	TRBJ1-1	TRBD1	CASSGGPTGVSEAFF	TGTGCCAGCAGCGGGGGCCCCACAGGGGTGTCTGAAGCTTTCTTT
TRBV7-2	-	TRBJ2-1	TRBD2	CASSPTSGSWQFF	TGTGCCAGCAGTCCTACTAGCGGAAGTTGGCAGTTCTTC
TRBV18	-	TRBJ2-1	TRBD1	CASSPFGQANQFF	TGTGCCAGCTCACCTTTCGGACAGGCAAATCAGTTCTTC
TRBV7-2	-	TRBJ1-3	-	CASSLLRNTIYF	TGTGCCAGCAGCTTATTAAGAAACACCATATATTTT
TRBV5-1	many	TRBJ1-2	-	CASSLMDNYGYTF	TGCGCCAGCAGCTTAATGGATAACTATGGCTACACCTTC
TRBV5-1	-	TRBJ2-7	TRBD2	CASSPGLAVNTYEQYF	TGCGCCAGCAGCCCCGGACTAGCGGTAAATACCTACGAGCAGTACTTC
TRBV7-9	-	TRBJ1-1	-	CASSLSAFEFMNTEAFF	TGTGCCAGCAGCTTATCAGCCTTTGAGTTTATGAACACTGAAGCTTTCTTT
TRBV11-2	many	TRBJ1-1	-	CASSPSTEAFF	TGTGCCAGCAGCCCCAGCACTGAAGCTTTCTTT
TRBV5-1	-	TRBJ2-1	-	CASSSTYRSGGSEQFF	TGCGCCAGCAGCTCCACTTACCGGTCCGGAGGTTCTGAGCAGTTCTTC
TRBV15	-	TRBJ2-3	TRBD2	CATSRGPAGTSGASTDTQYF	TGTGCCACCAGCAGAGGCCCTGCCGGGACTAGCGGCGCTAGCACAGATACGCAGTATTTT
TRBV11-2	-	TRBJ2-1	-	CASSSGASAYNEQFF	TGTGCCAGCAGCTCCGGGGCTAGCGCCTACAATGAGCAGTTCTTC
TRBV6-5	once	TRBJ2-7	-	CASSSGGGGYEQYF	TGTGCCAGCAGTTCCGGGGGAGGCGGCTACGAGCAGTACTTC
TRBV9	-	TRBJ2-2	TRBD2	CASSGGGRATNTGELFF	TGTGCCAGCAGCGGTGGCGGGAGGGCCACGAACACCGGGGAGCTGTTTTTT
TRBV6-1	-	TRBJ2-7	-	CASSEEYGGWAEQYF	TGTGCCAGCAGTGAAGAATACGGCGGGTGGGCCGAGCAGTACTTC
TRBV29-1	-	TRBJ2-7	TRBD1	CSAEGCGTGIPPNYEQYF	TGCAGCGCCGAGGGTTGTGGGACAGGAATACCCCCCAACTACGAGCAGTACTTC
TRBV11-2	-	TRBJ2-1	-	CASPAFRNYYNEQFF	TGTGCCAGCCCCGCCTTCCGCAACTACTACAATGAGCAGTTCTTC
TRBV6-1	-	TRBJ2-3	-	CASREGGVRDTQYF	TGTGCCAGCAGGGAAGGAGGGGTCAGGGATACGCAGTATTTT
TRBV7-3	-	TRBJ2-1	-	CASSPEAGSEQFF	TGTGCCAGCAGCCCCGAAGCGGGTTCGGAGCAGTTCTTC
TRBV6-6	-	TRBJ2-1	-	CATTPGAFNEQFF	TGTGCCACCACCCCGGGAGCTTTCAATGAGCAGTTCTTC
TRBV7-7	-	TRBJ2-5	TRBD2	CASSSGLAGEETQYF	TGTGCTAGCAGCTCGGGACTAGCGGGAGAAGAGACCCAGTACTTC
TRBV13	-	TRBJ1-5	-	CASSLGYQPQHF	TGTGCCAGCAGCTTAGGTTACCAGCCCCAGCATTTT
TRBV7-2	-	TRBJ2-5	TRBD2	CASSSGTSQETQYF	TGTGCCAGCAGCTCCGGGACTAGCCAAGAGACCCAGTACTTC
TRBV4-2	-	TRBJ1-2	-	CASSQDLGGGGNYGYTF	TGTGCCAGCAGCCAAGATCTGGGCGGGGGTGGTAACTATGGCTACACCTTC
TRBV5-6	-	TRBJ2-2	TRBD1	CASKWGQGTGELFF	TGTGCCAGCAAATGGGGACAGGGCACCGGGGAGCTGTTTTTT
TRBV29-1	many	TRBJ1-2	TRBD1	CSAPQGASGYTF	TGCAGCGCTCCACAGGGGGCGTCTGGCTACACCTTC
TRBV19	-	TRBJ1-5	-	CASRGRTSNQPQHF	TGTGCCAGTAGGGGACGGACAAGCAATCAGCCCCAGCATTTT
TRBV28	-	TRBJ2-7	-	CASSRDYEQYF	TGTGCCAGCAGTAGGGACTACGAGCAGTACTTC
TRBV6-5	-	TRBJ2-3	-	CASSYGGSTDTQYF	TGTGCCAGCAGTTACGGTGGTAGCACAGATACGCAGTATTTT
TRBV7-8	once	TRBJ2-5	TRBD2	CASSLVGGVQETQYF	TGTGCCAGCAGCTTAGTCGGGGGGGTTCAGGAGACCCAGTACTTC
TRBV30	-	TRBJ1-1	TRBD1	CAWRRQGAYNGEAFF	TGTGCCTGGAGGAGACAGGGGGCTTATAACGGTGAAGCTTTCTTT
TRBV2	-	TRBJ1-1	-	CASSWADLAEAFF	TGTGCCAGCAGTTGGGCGGACTTGGCTGAAGCTTTCTTT
TRBV4-1	few	TRBJ2-7	-	CASSRSLRDYEQYF	TGCGCCAGCAGCCGGTCCTTGCGGGACTACGAGCAGTACTTC
TRBV27	-	TRBJ2-5	-	CASSHHGYQETQYF	TGTGCCAGCAGCCACCATGGTTACCAAGAGACCCAGTACTTC
TRBV7-8	-	TRBJ1-4	-	CASSLVSGPEKLFF	TGTGCCAGCAGCTTAGTGTCTGGGCCCGAAAAACTGTTTTTT
TRBV7-9	-	TRBJ2-1	TRBD1	CASSPTGYEQFF	TGTGCCAGCAGCCCGACAGGGTATGAGCAGTTCTTC
TRBV28	-	TRBJ1-2	-	CASSLLGGRGYTF	TGTGCCAGCAGTTTATTGGGAGGCAGGGGCTACACCTTC
TRBV6-1	-	TRBJ2-4	-	CASSEGAATHIQYF	TGTGCCAGCAGTGAAGGGGCCGCAACCCACATTCAGTACTTC
TRBV5-1	-	TRBJ2-7	TRBD1	CASTGQGYEQYF	TGCGCCAGCACGGGACAGGGCTACGAGCAGTACTTC
TRBV2	few	TRBJ1-2	-	CASIAVRGYGYTF	TGTGCCAGCATTGCTGTGCGGGGATATGGCTACACCTTC
TRBV6-1	few	TRBJ1-4	-	CASSAKWDAEKLFF	TGTGCCAGCAGTGCCAAATGGGATGCGGAAAAACTGTTTTTT
TRBV2	-	TRBJ2-3	-	CASRGWGDTQYF	TGTGCCAGCAGGGGATGGGGAGATACGCAGTATTTT
TRBV28	-	TRBJ2-1	TRBD2	CASSFTSGGYNEQFF	TGTGCCAGCAGTTTCACTAGCGGGGGCTACAATGAGCAGTTCTTC
TRBV19	-	TRBJ2-3	TRBD2	CASSSGTGGGDTQYF	TGTGCCAGTAGTTCTGGTACGGGAGGTGGTGATACGCAGTATTTT
TRBV9	-	TRBJ2-1	TRBD2	CASSVVAGGYNEQFF	TGTGCCAGCAGCGTAGTAGCGGGAGGGTACAATGAGCAGTTCTTC
TRBV5-1	once	TRBJ2-3	TRBD1	CASSFSRQGASTDTQYF	TGCGCCAGCAGCTTTTCGCGACAGGGGGCAAGCACAGATACGCAGTATTTT
TRBV6-6	-	TRBJ2-7	TRBD2	CASSYVAGEQYF	TGTGCCAGCAGTTACGTAGCGGGCGAGCAGTACTTC
TRBV7-8	-	TRBJ2-3	-	CASSQVSTDTQYF	TGTGCCAGCAGTCAAGTGAGCACAGATACGCAGTATTTT
TRBV5-6	many	TRBJ2-2	-	CASSFDRINTGELFF	TGTGCCAGCAGCTTCGACAGAATCAACACCGGGGAGCTGTTTTTT
TRBV29-1	-	TRBJ2-7	-	CSVGQRSLSYEQYF	TGCAGCGTGGGCCAGCGGTCCCTTTCCTACGAGCAGTACTTC